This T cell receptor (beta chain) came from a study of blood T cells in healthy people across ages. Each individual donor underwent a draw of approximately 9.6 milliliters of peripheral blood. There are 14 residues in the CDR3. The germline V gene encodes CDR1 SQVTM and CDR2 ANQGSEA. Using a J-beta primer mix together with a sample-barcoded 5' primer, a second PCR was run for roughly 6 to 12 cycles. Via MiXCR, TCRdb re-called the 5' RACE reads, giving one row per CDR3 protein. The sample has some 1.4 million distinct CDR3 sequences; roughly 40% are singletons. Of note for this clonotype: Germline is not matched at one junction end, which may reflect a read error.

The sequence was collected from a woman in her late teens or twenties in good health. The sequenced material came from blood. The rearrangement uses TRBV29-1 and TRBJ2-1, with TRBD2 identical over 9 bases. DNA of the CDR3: TGCAGCGCTGAAGGGGTAGCGGGAGTAAGTGAGCAGTTCTTC. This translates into CSAEGVAGVSEQFF.